Listed here are 20 T cell receptor beta chains from one sample, sequenced in a study of cytomegalovirus exposure and HLA in healthy donors. Primers for the PCR totalled 60 Vbeta and 13 Jbeta. Profiled with immunoSEQ multiplex PCR; TCRdb holds only in-frame clones, not every one. The sample comprises 180,000 or so clones, around 80% of which are singletons, and about 1.9% rests with the top ten. Sequencing was performed on PBMCs. The receptors were sampled from a woman in her twenties or thirties in good health and CMV-seronegative.

The chain recombines TRBV2 with TRBJ2-7; 9 bases are a match to TRBD1. The CDR3 has 13 amino acids. The germline CDR1 and CDR2 sequences are SNHLY and FYNNEI. After removal of 4 bases from V and 9 bases from J, the junction contained 7 bases not matched to a gene. CDR3 region: CASSGRGDRAQYF. The CDR3 coding sequence is TGTGCCAGCAGTGGAAGAGGGGACAGGGCGCAGTACTTC. Full variable domain (missing parts from reference TRBV2 and TRBJ2-7): EPEVTQTPSHQVTQMGQEVILRCVPISNHLYFYWYRQILGQKVEFLVSFYNNEISEKSEIFDDQFSVERPDGSNFTLKIRSTKLEDSAMYFCASSGRGDRAQYFGPGTRLTVT.

This chain connects TRBV25-1 to TRBJ1-2; no clear D gene. The germline CDR1 and CDR2 sequences are MGHDK and SYGVNS. Trimming left V 8 bases short and J 4 bases short, with 14 bases between. The CDR3 loop spans 13 amino acids. Here the CDR3 reads CASLAGKGYGYTF. CDR3 nucleotide sequence: TGTGCCAGCCTCGCGGGGAAGGGCTATGGCTACACCTTC.

This chain connects TRBV9 to TRBJ2-3, with 10 bases matching TRBD2. The CDR3 has 15 residues. Germline CDR1 reads SGDLS; CDR2 reads YYNGEE. V was pared by 7 bases and J by 1 base, with 6 bases of the junction left unmatched. CDR3 DNA sequence: TGTGCCAGCGGAGCTAGCGGGAGACGCACAGATACGCAGTATTTT. Protein product: CASGASGRRTDTQYF.

The J gene is TRBJ1-2, the V gene TRBV11-2; a weak D match, TRBD1 (6 bases). In germline, CDR1 is SGHAT, CDR2 FQNNGV. CDR3 size: 15 residues. The V end was cut by 4 bases, the J end by 0 bases, with 12 bases between. CDR3 residues: CASSSLTGSNYGYTF. DNA for the CDR3: TGTGCCAGCAGCTCATTGACAGGCTCTAACTATGGCTACACCTTC.

This clone appeared once. This sequence joins TRBV29-1 and TRBJ2-1, with 8 bases fitting TRBD2. In germline, CDR1 is SQVTM, CDR2 ANQGSEA. After removal of 6 bases from V and 4 bases from J, the junction contained 8 bases not matched to a gene. The CDR3 loop spans 14 amino acids. In nucleotides, the CDR3 is TGCAGCGTCCTCCTACTAGCGGAGTACAATGAGCAGTTCTTC. Translation: CSVLLLAEYNEQFF.

Only one count was recorded for this clone. The V gene is TRBV5-6, the J gene TRBJ1-6; tentative D call: TRBD1 (6 bases). Trimming pared 2 bases from V and 9 bases from J, leaving 12 bases between. The V gene's germline CDR1 is SGHDT and CDR2 YYEEEE. The CDR3 runs 14 residues. CDR3 region: CASSFEQGISPLHF. The CDR3 nucleotides read TGTGCCAGCAGCTTTGAACAGGGAATTTCACCCCTCCACTTT.

This chain links TRBV10-3 with TRBJ1-5, with no clear D. Trimming took 0 bases from V and 6 from J, leaving 9 bases between them. The CDR3 is 14 amino acids. CDR1 and CDR2 from the germline V gene are ENHRY and SYGVKD. CDR3: CAISESLGGQPQHF. The CDR3 DNA reads TGTGCCATCAGTGAGTCTCTCGGAGGTCAGCCCCAGCATTTT.

This clone was found once. V is TRBV5-1 and J is TRBJ2-5, with 7 bases matching TRBD2. From germline, CDR1 is SGHRS and CDR2 YFSETQ. The CDR3 spans 16 residues. With V trimmed by 0 bases and J by 4 bases, 9 bases remained unmatched. The DNA of the CDR3 is TGCGCCAGCAGCTTGGAAGGTTTGGGGGGGAGAGAGACCCAGTACTTC. Protein sequence: CASSLEGLGGRETQYF. Supplemented by reference TRBV5-1 and TRBJ2-5, the full variable domain reads KAGVTQTPRYLIKTRGQQVTLSCSPISGHRSVSWYQQTPGQGLQFLFEYFSETQRNKGNFPGRFSGRQFSNSRSEMNVSTLELGDSALYLCASSLEGLGGRETQYFGPGTRLLVL.

This chain joins TRBV19 and TRBJ1-1; a possible D gene is TRBD1 (6 bases). The CDR3 is 17 amino acids. Germline CDR1 reads LNHDA; CDR2 reads SQIVND (reference sequence). V was trimmed by 2 bases and J by 5 bases, leaving 21 bases between them. The CDR3 nucleotides are TGTGCCAGTAGTATAACAGCAGGGGACCCCCGCTGGACTGAAGCTTTCTTT. This sequence encodes CASSITAGDPRWTEAFF.

CDR3 protein: CASSIGQGSGYTF. CDR3 bases: TGTGCCAGCAGCATCGGACAGGGGAGCGGCTACACCTTC. This chain links TRBV5-4 with TRBJ1-2, with 9 bases identical to TRBD1. CDR1 is SGHNT, CDR2 YYREEE, per germline (reference sequence). This CDR3 is built from 13 residues. The trim removed 4 bases at V and 8 bases at J, leaving 6 bases unmatched.

V usage is TRBV5-6 and J usage is TRBJ1-2; the D gene is possibly TRBD1 (6 bases). Germline loops: CDR1 SGHDT, CDR2 YYEEEE. This CDR3 has 12 amino acids. V was cut by 5 bases and J by 8 bases, with 13 bases left in between. Here the CDR3 reads CASRFLQGGYTF. The CDR3 DNA follows: TGTGCCAGCAGGTTTCTACAGGGAGGCTACACCTTC.

The chain is built from TRBV7-9 and TRBJ2-3; 7 bases are shared with TRBD2. The ends lost 5 bases at V and 0 bases at J; junction bases unmatched: 17. Germline lookup yields CDR1 SEHNR and CDR2 FQNEAQ (reference sequence). CDR3 length: 19 amino acids. This chain's CDR3 is CASSPPPSGLVASTDTQYF. CDR3 nucleotide sequence: TGTGCCAGCAGCCCGCCCCCCTCAGGACTAGTAGCTAGCACAGATACGCAGTATTTT.

In nucleotides, the CDR3 is TGTGCCAGCAGCCCTCCGGGACAAATTCAGTACTTC. Its protein product is CASSPPGQIQYF. The rearrangement joins TRBV6-6 to TRBJ2-4; D perhaps matches TRBD1 (6 bases). Trimming pared 6 bases from V and 10 bases from J, leaving 13 bases between. The germline V gene encodes CDR1 MNHNY and CDR2 SVGAGI (reference sequence). The CDR3 sequence is 12 residues long.

V gene TRBV7-2 combines with J gene TRBJ1-2; no firm D call. The CDR3 consists of 16 residues. Trimming removed 1 base at V and 2 bases at J, with 14 bases between. In germline, CDR1 is SGHTA, CDR2 FQGNSA. CDR3 in amino acids: CASSLGSQLSNYGYTF. CDR3 sequence (DNA): TGTGCCAGCAGCTTAGGATCACAGCTATCCAACTATGGCTACACCTTC.

V is TRBV5-4 and J is TRBJ2-1; 9 bases are a match to TRBD1. V shed 5 bases, J shed 4 bases, and the junction held 1 base outside the gene matches. CDR1 and CDR2 from the germline V gene are SGHNT and YYREEE (reference sequence). The CDR3 runs to 13 residues. The CDR3: CASRGQGYNEQFF. DNA of the CDR3: TGTGCCAGCAGAGGACAGGGGTACAATGAGCAGTTCTTC.

This clone has only one observation. V usage is TRBV29-1 and J usage is TRBJ2-3; D gene uncertain. With 6 bases removed from V and 2 bases from J, the gap between germline ends came to 15 bases. Looked up from germline, CDR1 is SQVTM and CDR2 is ANQGSEA. This CDR3 region has 14 residues. This CDR3 reads CSVARQRSTDTQYF. CDR3 nucleotides: TGCAGCGTAGCCCGCCAGAGGTCCACAGATACGCAGTATTTT.

The chain carries TRBV11-2 and TRBJ1-4, with a possible D match to TRBD1 (6 bases). V was clipped by 3 bases and J by 8 bases, with 7 bases between them. This CDR3 is 12 amino acids long. CDR1 is SGHAT, CDR2 FQNNGV, per germline. CDR3 residues: CASSFDREKLFF. DNA for the CDR3: TGTGCCAGCAGCTTCGACAGGGAAAAACTGTTTTTT. Full variable domain (remainder filled in from reference TRBV11-2 and TRBJ1-4): EAGVAQSPRYKIIEKRQSVAFWCNPISGHATLYWYQQILGQGPKLLIQFQNNGVVDDSQLPKDRFSAERLKGVDSTLKIQPAKLEDSAVYLCASSFDREKLFFGSGTQLSVL.

V and J are TRBV5-1 and TRBJ2-3, with 11 positions matching TRBD2. The CDR3 is 15 residues long. Trimming cost V 4 bases and J 1 base; bases outside gene matches: 2. Germline V gives CDR1 SGHRS, CDR2 YFSETQ. CDR3 DNA: TGCGCCAGCAGCGAGGGACTAGCGGGCACAGATACGCAGTATTTT. Amino acid sequence: CASSEGLAGTDTQYF.

The rearrangement joins TRBV2 to TRBJ2-2; D gene ambiguous. CDR3 length: 13 amino acids. Germline CDR1 is SNHLY and CDR2 is FYNNEI. V gave up 8 bases and J gave up 3 bases, with 10 bases separating them. DNA of the CDR3: TGTGCCAGCCTCCCCACAGACACCGGGGAGCTGTTTTTT. As protein: CASLPTDTGELFF.

The chain uses TRBV29-1 and TRBJ2-2, with D unclear. V lost 3 bases and J lost 3, with 11 bases in between. Looked up from germline, CDR1 is SQVTM and CDR2 is ANQGSEA. This CDR3 has 14 amino acids. The CDR3 loop is CSVDSSTHTGELFF. DNA for the CDR3: TGCAGCGTTGATTCAAGCACTCACACCGGGGAGCTGTTTTTT.